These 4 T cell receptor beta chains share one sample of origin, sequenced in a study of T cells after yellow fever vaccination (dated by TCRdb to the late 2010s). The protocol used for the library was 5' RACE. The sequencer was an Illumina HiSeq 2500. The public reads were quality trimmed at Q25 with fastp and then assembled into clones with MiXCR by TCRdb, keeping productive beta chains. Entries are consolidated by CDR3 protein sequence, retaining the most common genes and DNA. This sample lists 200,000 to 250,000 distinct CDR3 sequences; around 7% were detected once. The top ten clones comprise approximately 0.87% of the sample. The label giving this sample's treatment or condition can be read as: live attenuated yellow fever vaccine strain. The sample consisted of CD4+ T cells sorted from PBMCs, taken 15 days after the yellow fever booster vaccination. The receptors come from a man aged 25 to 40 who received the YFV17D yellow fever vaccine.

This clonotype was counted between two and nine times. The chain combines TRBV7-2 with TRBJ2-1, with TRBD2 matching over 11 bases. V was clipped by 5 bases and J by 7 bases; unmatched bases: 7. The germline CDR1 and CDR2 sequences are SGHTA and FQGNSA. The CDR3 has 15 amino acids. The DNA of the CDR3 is TGTGCCAGCAGCCCGACTAGCGGGAAATGGAATGAGCAGTTCTTC. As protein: CASSPTSGKWNEQFF.

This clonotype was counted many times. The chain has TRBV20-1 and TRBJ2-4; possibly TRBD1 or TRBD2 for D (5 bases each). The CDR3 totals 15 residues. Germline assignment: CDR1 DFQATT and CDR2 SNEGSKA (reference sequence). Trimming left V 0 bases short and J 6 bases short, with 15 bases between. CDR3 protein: CSARDPRGGGNIQYF. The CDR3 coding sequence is TGCAGTGCTAGAGATCCAAGGGGTGGGGGAAACATTCAGTACTTC.

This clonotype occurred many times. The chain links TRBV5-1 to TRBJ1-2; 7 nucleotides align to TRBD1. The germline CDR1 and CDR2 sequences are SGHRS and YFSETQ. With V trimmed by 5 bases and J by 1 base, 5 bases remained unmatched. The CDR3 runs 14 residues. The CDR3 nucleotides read TGCGCCAGCAGAGAACAGGGGAGTAACTATGGCTACACCTTC. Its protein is CASREQGSNYGYTF.

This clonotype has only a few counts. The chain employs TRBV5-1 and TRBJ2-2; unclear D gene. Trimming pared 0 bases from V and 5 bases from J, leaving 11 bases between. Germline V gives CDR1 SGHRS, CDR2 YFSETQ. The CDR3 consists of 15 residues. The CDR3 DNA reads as TGCGCCAGCAGCTTGGAGGGCCGAAGTACCGGGGAGCTGTTTTTT. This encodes CASSLEGRSTGELFF.